Following are 3 T cell receptor beta chains from one sample sequenced in a study of regulatory T cells in long-lasting Graves disease. Time point described: newly diagnosed GD, antithyroid drugs for less than 3 months. The TCR library was prepared using RNA isolated from PBMCs. The authors built TCR beta libraries using iRepertoire HTBI primers and Arm-PCR of CDR3 regions. MiXCR, run by TCRdb on the multiplex PCR reads, gives a single entry per CDR3 protein. Seen here are approximately 390,000 distinct CDR3 sequences, roughly 15% observed once, and the top ten hold around 20%. The same sample was also used in a study of T cells in Graves' hyperthyroidism and ophthalmopathy.

The specimen was peripheral blood mononuclear cells (PBMCs), collected at new diagnosis, from a patient treated with antithyroid drugs. These receptors were collected from a woman aged 18-29 years with Graves disease.

This clonotype was counted only a few times. The rearrangement uses TRBV19 and TRBJ2-2, with D possibly matching TRBD2 (5 bases). This CDR3 contains 14 residues. V dropped 5 bases and J dropped 4 bases, with 11 bases sitting between them. Germline values: CDR1 LNHDA, CDR2 SQIVND (reference sequence). The chain's CDR3 is CASSLSGGTGELFF. Written as DNA, the CDR3 is TGTGCCAGTAGTCTATCCGGAGGCACCGGGGAGCTGTTTTTT.

This clonotype was counted at least ten times. This chain joins TRBV5-1 and TRBJ2-7; 8 bases align to TRBD1. CDR1 SGHRS and CDR2 YFSETQ come from the germline V gene. Trimming at V came to 0 bases and at J to 6 bases, leaving 8 bases not matched to a gene. The CDR3 is made up of 15 amino acids. The CDR3 DNA is TGCGCCAGCAGCTTGGCGACAGGGGCGTCGTCCGAGCAGTACTTC. Encoded protein: CASSLATGASSEQYF.

This clonotype was found a few times. V is TRBV20-1 and J is TRBJ2-5; the match to TRBD2 covers 12 bases. The CDR3 length is 16 residues. With V trimmed by 3 bases and J by 5 bases, 10 bases remained unmatched. Germline V gives CDR1 DFQATT, CDR2 SNEGSKA (reference sequence). In DNA, the CDR3 is TGCAGTGCTAGGGGGGCTAGCGGGGGGGCCTTGGAGACCCAGTACTTC. Residues: CSARGASGGALETQYF.